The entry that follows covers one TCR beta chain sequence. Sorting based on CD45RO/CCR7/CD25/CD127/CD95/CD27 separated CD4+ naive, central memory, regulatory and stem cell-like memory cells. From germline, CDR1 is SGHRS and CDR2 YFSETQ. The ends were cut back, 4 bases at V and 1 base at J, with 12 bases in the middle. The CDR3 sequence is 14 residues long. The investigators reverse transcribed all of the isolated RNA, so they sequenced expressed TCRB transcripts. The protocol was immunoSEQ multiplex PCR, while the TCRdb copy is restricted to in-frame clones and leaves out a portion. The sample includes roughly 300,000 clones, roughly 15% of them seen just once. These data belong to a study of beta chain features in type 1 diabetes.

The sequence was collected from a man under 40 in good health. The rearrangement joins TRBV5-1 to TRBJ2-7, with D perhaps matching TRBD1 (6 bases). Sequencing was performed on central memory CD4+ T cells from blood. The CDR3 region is CASSADSLSYEQYF. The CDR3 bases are TGCGCCAGCAGCGCGGACAGCCTATCCTACGAGCAGTACTTC.